The clone carrying this T cell receptor (beta chain) was detected ten times or more. Antigen unknown. The V and J ends lost 5 bases and 4 bases respectively, with 18 bases between them. CDR1 is SGHAT, CDR2 FQNNGV, per germline. This CDR3 comprises 15 residues. Individually, TCR cDNA molecules were each labelled with a unique molecular identifier. Each CDR3 protein is one row after TCRdb ran MiXCR on the 5' RACE reads. This table holds approximately 56,000 distinct CDR3 sequences, 6.5% to 7.5% found once. The entry originates in a study of spatial heterogeneity in lung cancer. Study-level background: Where they were available, follow-up PBMC samples were sequenced, at a median of around 26 months after resection. General study findings and limits: Follow-up blood showed ubiquitous expanded tumor TCRs less than blood at resection did.

Noted time point: blood at routine non-recurrence follow-up after resection. Extraction of whole RNA from tumor, nontumor lung or frozen PBMC preceded unsorted sequencing. The sequenced sample was PBMCs, obtained at follow-up. The sequence came from a female donor with early-stage non-small cell lung cancer. The rearrangement joins TRBV11-2 to TRBJ2-7; D assignment may be TRBD1 or TRBD2 (5 bases each). The CDR3 DNA is TGTGCCAGCAGCACGAGACAGCGGAAGTTGTACGAGCAGTACTTC. It yields the protein CASSTRQRKLYEQYF.